This T cell receptor (beta chain) derives from a study of shared clonotypes between healthy human individuals. Naive CD8 cells comprised CD45RO-negative, CCR7-positively selected cells, excluding terminally differentiated effector memory CD45RA+ cells. The CDR3 covers 16 residues. V shed 4 bases and J shed 1 base, with 16 bases lying between them. Germline V lookup: CDR1 SQVTM, CDR2 ANQGSEA. Sequencing was performed with immunoSEQ multiplex PCR; in TCRdb, only in-frame clones are kept and a portion is missing. The table lists around 580,000 clones, 95% to 98% of them singletons. This chain links TRBV29-1 with TRBJ2-2; D unresolved. Sequencing was done on a sample of naive CD8+ T cells sorted from blood. The source is a man aged 30 to 39 in good health. In nucleotides, the CDR3 is TGCAGCGTTGGTCTTGGTTGGGGTGGGAACACCGGGGAGCTGTTTTTT. Translation: CSVGLGWGGNTGELFF.